The TCR beta chain described here comes from a study of cytomegalovirus exposure and HLA in healthy donors. Whole-study findings and limits: The study found most TCR sequences rare, yet found some public TCRs in many donors. Cytomegalovirus-associated TCR beta chains were listed, numbering 164. Later work showed greater clonal expansion in HLA-associated TCR beta chains than in equally common others.

This CDR3 has 16 residues. Germline values: CDR1 SGHAT, CDR2 FQNNGV. The germline V and J ends were trimmed by 7 bases and 2 bases, with 21 bases remaining between them. PCR involved 60 Vbeta and 13 Jbeta primers. Sequenced by immunoSEQ multiplex PCR; TCRdb stores in-frame clones only, minus some. The sample has around 110,000 clones; around 70% are singletons. The donors comprised healthy bone marrow donors. A remark on this clone: Its target is unknown.

The sequenced material came from PBMCs. The origin of this receptor is a woman between 18 and 29 years old in good health and CMV-seronegative. The chain employs TRBV11-2 and TRBJ2-7; D unresolved. The CDR3 DNA is TGTGCCAGCACCTATCAAGTAAGTGGGCAGACCTACGAGCAGTACTTC. Translated: CASTYQVSGQTYEQYF.